These 8 T cell receptor beta chains share one sample of origin, sequenced in a study of regulatory T cells in long-lasting Graves disease (dated by TCRdb to the early 2020s). The meaning of the sample's time point label: newly diagnosed GD, antithyroid drugs for less than 3 months. RNA was extracted from PBMCs in TRIzol for both TCR sequencing and RNA sequencing. Receptors were amplified or captured by multiplex PCR. The reads were generated on an Illumina HiSeq 4000. iRepertoire HTBI primers and Arm-PCR amplification of CDR3 regions were used to construct TCR beta libraries. Using fastp trimming at Q25 and MiXCR clonotype assembly, TCRdb reanalyzed the public sequencing data and kept in-frame beta chains. Rows matching on CDR3 protein sequence are summarized as one entry with the most common DNA and genes. This sample lists about 530,000 distinct CDR3 sequences; around 16% were detected once. The ten largest clones take up roughly 25% of the sample.

The same sample was also used in a study of T cells in Graves' hyperthyroidism and ophthalmopathy.

This material consisted of peripheral blood mononuclear cells (PBMCs), taken at new diagnosis, from a patient treated with antithyroid drugs. All receptors derive from a woman aged 40 to 65 with Graves disease. Donor details come from another sample of the same person, matched by shared clones.

This clonotype was detected many times. The rearrangement uses TRBV27 and TRBJ2-7; D unclear. Germline V gives CDR1 MNHEY, CDR2 SMNVEV (reference sequence). The CDR3 spans 15 residues. V was shortened by 0 bases and J by 2 bases, with 11 bases between the two germline ends. The chain's CDR3 is CASSLSWGDPYEQYF. CDR3 bases: TGTGCCAGCAGTTTATCGTGGGGTGACCCCTACGAGCAGTACTTC.

This clonotype was observed a single time. Relative to the germline gene, one junction end is altered; a read error may explain this. The chain couples TRBV2 to TRBJ2-2, with TRBD1 as a possible D gene (6 bases). Germline V gene data show CDR1 as SNHLY and CDR2 as FYNNEI. The CDR3 length is 16 residues. CDR3 bases: TGTGCCAGCAGTGAAACGGGACACGGGGATTCCGGGGAGCTGTCTTTT. Protein: CASSETGHGDSGELSF.

This clonotype was found many times. The chain combines TRBV28 with TRBJ1-6, with a possible D match to TRBD1 (6 bases). The CDR3 has 15 residues. CDR1 is MDHEN and CDR2 is SYDVKM in the germline V gene. Trimming stripped 7 bases from V and 9 bases from J, with 19 bases between. CDR3 amino acids: CASTSGGGLSSPLHF. CDR3 in DNA: TGTGCCAGCACCAGTGGGGGGGGCTTGTCTTCACCCCTCCACTTT.

This clonotype was picked up many times. This sequence joins TRBV3-1 and TRBJ2-1; D uncertain. CDR1 is LGHDT and CDR2 is YNNKEL in the germline V gene (reference sequence). Trimming took off 0 bases at V and 9 bases at J, with 9 bases between the two ends. The CDR3 length is 13 residues. The CDR3 loop is CASSQDTNVEQFF. The CDR3, as DNA: TGTGCCAGCAGCCAAGATACTAACGTTGAGCAGTTCTTC.

This clonotype was counted only a few times. The CDR3 coding sequence is TGTGCCAGCAGCCAAGACGGAAAAAACGCCAATGAGCAGTTCTTC. Its protein product is CASSQDGKNANEQFF. V is TRBV7-9 and J is TRBJ2-1; D not certain. Germline V gives CDR1 SEHNR, CDR2 FQNEAQ (reference sequence). The ends were cut back, 5 bases at V and 6 bases at J, with 17 bases in the middle. This CDR3 spans 15 amino acids.

This clonotype was counted many times. The rearrangement joins TRBV3-1 to TRBJ1-2, with D unclear. This CDR3 spans 13 amino acids. V was shortened by 4 bases and J by 4 bases, with 10 bases between the two germline ends. The germline V gene has CDR1 LGHDT and CDR2 YNNKEL (reference sequence). CDR3 loop: CASSPAFGYGYTF. The CDR3 region has the DNA TGTGCCAGCAGCCCGGCATTCGGCTATGGCTACACCTTC. Combining the CDR3 with reference TRBV3-1 and TRBJ1-2 gives the whole variable domain DTAVSQTPKYLVTQMGNDKSIKCEQNLGHDTMYWYKQDSKKFLKIMFSYNNKELIINETVPNRFSPKSPDKAHLNLHINSLELGDSAVYFCASSPAFGYGYTFGSGTRLTVV.

The table lists this clonotype with many counts. The chain links TRBV12-3 or TRBV12-4 to TRBJ2-7; maybe TRBD2 (6 bases). V lost 3 bases and J 6 bases, leaving 21 bases between the germline ends. The length of the CDR3 is 16 residues. CDR3 coding DNA: TGTGCCAGCAGTTTTCTCCTAGGAGGGGTCCTCGCCGAGCAGTACTTC. Translated, it gives CASSFLLGGVLAEQYF.

This clonotype appeared many times. The J gene is TRBJ1-2, the V gene TRBV28; D gene ambiguous. Germline CDR1 MDHEN, CDR2 SYDVKM. The CDR3 runs to 14 residues. With 3 bases removed from V and 0 bases from J, the gap between germline ends came to 8 bases. CDR3 sequence reads: CASSLVVANYGYTF. CDR3 DNA sequence: TGTGCCAGCAGTTTGGTCGTAGCTAACTATGGCTACACCTTC.